This TCR beta chain was sequenced for a study of cytomegalovirus exposure and HLA in healthy donors. Germline CDR1 reads LGHNT; CDR2 reads FRNRAP. V shed 6 bases and J shed 2 bases, with 8 bases lying between them. CDR3 length equals 14 residues. Of note for this clone: Its target is unknown.

Study-wide results and caveats: A later analysis, which compared TCR beta chains of equal frequency, found the HLA-associated ones more clonally expanded.

Vbeta (60) and Jbeta (13) primers were used in the PCR. Method: immunoSEQ multiplex PCR; TCRdb's copy keeps in-frame clones and lacks some. The ten top clones account for around 1.9%, within a sample of about 160,000 clones. The source material was PBMCs. This rearrangement joins TRBV12-5 to TRBJ1-6; D not resolved. The origin of this receptor is a man in his thirties or forties in good health and CMV-seronegative. This CDR3 reads CASGTGTYNSPLHF. CDR3 nucleotides: TGTGCTAGTGGAACCGGGACCTATAATTCACCCCTCCACTTT. The full variable domain, rest sourced from reference TRBV12-5 and TRBJ1-6, is DARVTQTPRHKVTEMGQEVTMRCQPILGHNTVFWYRQTMMQGLELLAYFRNRAPLDDSGMPKDRFSAEMPDATLATLKIQPSEPRDSAVYFCASGTGTYNSPLHFGNGTRLTVT.